The T cell receptor beta chain under discussion was sequenced for a study of CD8 T cells in Susac syndrome. With random hexamers, reverse transcription was performed on roughly 0.5 to 1 ug of RNA. An immunoSEQ multiplex PCR amplified TCR beta CDR3 over 54 Vbeta and 13 Jbeta. From the immunoSEQ multiplex PCR reads, TCRdb called clonotypes with MiXCR, one entry per CDR3 protein. The table includes 100,000 to 150,000 distinct CDR3 sequences, around 95% detected once. Germline CDR1 reads SEHNR; CDR2 reads FQNEAQ (reference sequence). The CDR3 loop spans 16 amino acids. Trimming left V 2 bases short and J 2 bases short, with 12 bases between. Controls matched for age and sex were healthy donors. Isolation of CD8+ and CD4+ T cells was performed negatively, whereas enrichment of TEMRA cells was done by FACS.

Sequenced sample: CD4+ T cells from PBMCs. The chain links TRBV7-9 to TRBJ2-2; the D gene is possibly TRBD2 (6 bases). The clonotype originates from a human donor in good health. The CDR3: CASSLIGRENTGELFF. CDR3 DNA: TGTGCCAGCAGCTTAATCGGGAGAGAAAACACCGGGGAGCTGTTTTTT.